This TCR beta chain was retrieved from a study of glioma-infiltrating T cells. About the study: Glioblastomas were WHO grade IV, sampled at first diagnosis; low-grade were grade II.

As to this clonotype: What it recognizes is unknown. A much bigger clone sits one base away, suggesting this may be a read error.

The iRepertoire nested amplicon-rescue multiplex PCR amplified TCR alpha and beta CDR3s from RNA. One entry per CDR3 protein results from TCRdb running MiXCR on the multiplex PCR reads. This table has around 390,000 distinct CDR3 sequences, around 45% appearing once. The CDR3 length is 14 residues. Germline V gene data show CDR1 as MNHEY and CDR2 as SVGAGI. Study-wide results and caveats: A blood CDR3 motif signature was depleted in highly divergent patients. Only very few CDR3 sequences appeared in both tissue and blood.

V is TRBV6-5 and J is TRBJ2-3; D gene uncertain. The sequencing input was glioma tissue, nonneoplastic brain tissue, or PBMCs (not recorded which). This receptor was obtained from a human donor with low-grade glioma or glioblastoma, undergoing nonglioma brain surgery, or in good health (not recorded which). The CDR3 DNA reads TGTGCCAGCAGTTTTGGGGTAATCACAGATACGAAGTATTTT. It specifies CASSFGVITDTKYF.